This entry lists 15 T cell receptor beta chains sequenced from one sample in a study of CDR3 diversity in severe acne. TCRdb re-called the PCR reads with MiXCR, one entry per CDR3 protein. The sample lists around 83,000 distinct CDR3 sequences, less than 65% occurring once. The sequencing input was blood. Every receptor here comes from a male donor with severe acne vulgaris.

This clonotype was counted ten times or more. CDR3 in amino acids: CATNPEGARYGYTF. CDR3 DNA: TGTGCCACCAACCCAGAGGGGGCGCGGTATGGCTACACCTTC. The chain carries TRBV6-6 and TRBJ1-2; TRBD1 agrees at 7 bases. V shed 10 bases and J 5 bases; nucleotides not matched to a gene: 13. Germline CDR1 reads MNHNY; CDR2 reads SVGAGI (reference sequence). The length of the CDR3 is 14 residues.

Concerning this clonotype itself: A much larger clone lies a single base off, so this may be a read error. The rearrangement uses TRBV29-1 and TRBJ2-1, with D maybe TRBD2 (6 bases). The length of the CDR3 is 12 residues. V lost 7 bases and J 4 bases, leaving 11 bases between the germline ends. CDR1 is SQVTM, CDR2 ANQGSEA, per germline. The CDR3 region has the DNA TGCAGCGGTGACGGGGGTTACAATGAGCAGTTCTTC. Amino acid sequence: CSGDGGYNEQFF.

This clonotype was counted ten times or more. The chain links TRBV10-1 to TRBJ2-5, with D maybe TRBD2 (5 bases). Trimming stripped 9 bases from V and 1 base from J, with 12 bases between. The CDR3 is 13 amino acids. Germline CDR1 is WNHNN and CDR2 is SYGVQD (reference sequence). The CDR3 DNA follows: TGCGCCAGTACCGGGAACCTCCAAGAGACCCAGTACTTC. It specifies CASTGNLQETQYF.

This clonotype was observed many times. The J gene is TRBJ2-3, the V gene TRBV12-3 or TRBV12-4; no clear D gene. V lost 2 bases to trimming and J lost 1 base, with 13 bases between them. This CDR3 has 16 residues. CDR3 sequence: CASSLLDRIGTDTQYF. CDR3 DNA: TGTGCCAGCAGTTTACTGGACCGGATTGGCACAGATACGCAGTATTTT.

The chain employs TRBV12-3 or TRBV12-4 and TRBJ2-6; weak D call: TRBD2 (6 bases). The CDR3 runs 17 residues. Trimming took 2 bases from V and 2 from J, leaving 13 bases between them. The CDR3 bases are TGTGCCAGCAGTTTACCGGCGGGATCCCCTGGGGCCAACGTCCTGACTTTC. Amino acid sequence: CASSLPAGSPGANVLTF.

As regards this clonotype: An end of the junction differs from the germline gene, which may be a read error. The chain joins TRBV18 to TRBJ1-4; D is possibly TRBD1 (5 bases). Germline lookup yields CDR1 KGHSH and CDR2 LQKENI. CDR3 size: 17 residues. This CDR3 is CASSPRGGSIREEKLFF. In DNA form, the CDR3 reads TGTGCCAGCTCACCCCGGGGCGGGAGTATTCGGGAAGAAAAACTGTTTTTC.

Note on this clonotype: This may come from a read error, since a much larger clone is one base off. This chain connects TRBV2 to TRBJ1-3; D gene ambiguous. Germline V lookup: CDR1 SNHLY, CDR2 FYNNEI. This CDR3 is built from 13 residues. Here the CDR3 DNA reads TGTGCCAGCATTCGGACGGCGTCCGGCACCATGTATTTT. As protein: CASIRTASGTMYF.

This clonotype is categorized as medium-sized (0.01 to 0.1%). This rearrangement joins TRBV20-1 to TRBJ2-1; D tentatively fits TRBD1 or TRBD2 (5 bases each). The V end lost 6 bases, the J end lost 6 bases, and 18 bases lay between the germline ends. The CDR3 contains 14 residues. Germline assignment: CDR1 DFQATT and CDR2 SNEGSKA (reference sequence). CDR3: CSAPRGQTSNEQFF. CDR3 nucleotide sequence: TGCAGTGCCCCCCGGGGCCAAACTAGCAATGAGCAGTTCTTC.

Worth noting for this clonotype: It may be a read error: a sequence one base away is much more abundant. CDR3 bases: TGTGCCAGCAGCGTACAGGCGGGAGCAAACAATGAGCAGCTCTTC. Its protein product is CASSVQAGANNEQLF. The V call is TRBV9, the J call TRBJ2-1; 7 bases line up with TRBD2. Germline CDR1 is SGDLS and CDR2 is YYNGEE. This CDR3 region has 15 residues.

The chain carries TRBV10-3 and TRBJ2-7, with a possible D match to TRBD1 (6 bases). CDR3 size: 14 residues. From germline, CDR1 is ENHRY and CDR2 SYGVKD. Trimming stripped 7 bases from V and 3 bases from J, with 16 bases between. CDR3 protein: CAITANRVGYEQYF. The CDR3 nucleotides read TGTGCCATCACCGCCAACAGGGTCGGCTACGAGCAGTACTTC.

This clonotype was found once. The chain combines TRBV12-3 or TRBV12-4 with TRBJ2-2; D may be TRBD2 (5 bases). The CDR3 is made up of 13 amino acids. With 7 bases removed from V and 4 bases from J, the gap between germline ends came to 10 bases. The CDR3 protein is CASTEVRTGELFF. CDR3 nucleotide sequence: TGTGCCAGCACGGAGGTTCGCACCGGGGAGCTGTTTTTT.

Ten or more counts support this clonotype. This chain joins TRBV5-5 and TRBJ1-1; no definite D call. Germline CDR1 and CDR2: SGHKS and YYEKEE (reference sequence). Between the trimmed V and J ends, which lost 7 bases and 5 bases, there was a span of 18 bases. This CDR3 has 14 residues. DNA of the CDR3: TGTGCCAGCTTCGGGCGGACGACTGGAACTGAAGCTTTCTTT. Translating gives CASFGRTTGTEAFF.

This clonotype has a count of ten or more. This rearrangement joins TRBV6-5 to TRBJ1-5; 10 positions agree with TRBD1. Germline V lookup: CDR1 MNHEY, CDR2 SVGAGI. V shed 4 bases, J shed 6 bases, and the junction held 6 bases outside the gene matches. CDR3 length: 15 residues. CDR3 residues: CASSSGTGDSQPQHF. As DNA, the CDR3 is TGTGCCAGCAGTTCCGGGACAGGGGACAGTCAGCCCCAGCATTTT.

This clonotype was detected once. This chain uses TRBV9 with TRBJ2-7, with D unresolved. V lost 3 bases to trimming and J lost 0 bases, with 10 bases between them. CDR3 length equals 14 residues. CDR1 and CDR2 from the germline V gene are SGDLS and YYNGEE. CDR3 amino acids: CASSGWASSYEQYF. The CDR3 coding sequence is TGTGCCAGCAGCGGATGGGCTAGCTCCTACGAGCAGTACTTC.

With respect to this clonotype: Possible read error: a much larger clone is one base away. The V gene is TRBV29-1, the J gene TRBJ1-1; no firm D call. V shed 5 bases and J shed 3 bases, with 22 bases lying between them. Germline CDR1 SQVTM, CDR2 ANQGSEA. This CDR3 contains 16 residues. DNA for the CDR3: TGCAGCGTTTGCATAACAGACGGGAGGGCGGACACTGAAGCTTTCTTT. Translation gives CSVCITDGRADTEAFF.